This record covers a single TCR beta chain. Authors' data handling: Reference gene primer amplification yielded estimated nucleated cell counts. The data were produced by immunoSEQ multiplex PCR, yet TCRdb's version contains in-frame clones alone and is incomplete. V, J and clone size derive from that table, while D and trimming were established from the DNA sequence. Altogether approximately 60,000 clones are present, under 90% being singletons, with the ten largest covering under 4%. This CDR3 region has 16 residues. Trimming removed 0 bases from V and 0 bases from J, with 9 bases in between. CDR1 is MNHEY, CDR2 SVGAGI, per germline. This record comes from a study of blood T cell repertoires in COVID-19. Study summary: Whether acute or convalescent, the COVID-19 samples came from the United States, Italy and Spain. Sample material is recorded as cDNA or gDNA derived from T cells, B-cell-depleted T cells, or PBMCs.

The sequence derives from a man aged 50 to 60 with active COVID-19. The chain has TRBV6-5 and TRBJ2-1; weak D call: TRBD2 (5 bases). The sequenced material came from peripheral blood. As DNA, the CDR3 is TGTGCCAGCAGTTACTCGATGGGGAGCTCCTACAATGAGCAGTTCTTC. Protein: CASSYSMGSSYNEQFF.